This T cell receptor beta chain comes out of a study of blood T cell repertoires in COVID-19. Data came from immunoSEQ multiplex PCR; TCRdb stores just in-frame clones and leaves some out. This sample has about 120,000 clones, with 70% to 85% found just once. Germline trimming cut 4 bases from V and 2 bases from J; bases unmatched to any gene: 9. The V gene's germline CDR1 is SGHRS and CDR2 YFSETQ. This CDR3 spans 19 amino acids. Specimen: peripheral blood. This TCR derives from a man in his 70s with active or convalescent COVID-19. J is TRBJ2-1 and V is TRBV5-1, with TRBD2 matching over 16 bases. The CDR3 DNA is TGCGCCAGCAGCACCCCGGGACTAGCGGGGGGGGAGACCTACAATGAGCAGTTCTTC. It yields the protein CASSTPGLAGGETYNEQFF.